The rows below give T cell receptor beta chains drawn from one sample of a study of beta chain features in type 1 diabetes. TCRdb's table, derived via immunoSEQ multiplex PCR, lists solely in-frame clones and lacks some. The repertoire holds more than 250,000 clones, with approximately 25% as singletons. The specimen was naive CD4+ T cells from blood. These TCRs come from a woman between 25 and 40 years old with type 1 diabetes. The CDR3 runs from the conserved cysteine through the conserved F or W. The D gene is left open where the match is weak. Rows may omit the clone size; those that give it use once, few, many or a size class.

clone_size	v_call	j_call	d_call	cdr3_aa	cdr3_nt
few	TRBV4-1	TRBJ2-1	TRBD2	CASSPLLAGISNEQFF	TGCGCCAGCAGCCCCCTACTAGCGGGCATTAGCAATGAGCAGTTCTTC
.	TRBV4-1	TRBJ1-1	.	CASSLPKGRDTEAFF	TGCGCCAGCAGCCTTCCTAAAGGGAGGGACACTGAAGCTTTCTTT
few	TRBV25-1	TRBJ1-1	.	CASSEYWTSEAFF	TGTGCCAGCAGTGAATATTGGACATCCGAAGCTTTCTTT
few	TRBV28	TRBJ2-1	.	CASSIAPSSYNEQFF	TGTGCCAGCAGTATAGCGCCGAGCTCCTACAATGAGCAGTTCTTC
.	TRBV28	TRBJ1-2	.	CASSLSSYGYTF	TGTGCCAGCAGTTTGAGTTCGTATGGCTACACCTTC
few	TRBV11-3	TRBJ2-2	TRBD1	CASSLTGVHGNTGELFF	TGTGCCAGCAGCCTGACAGGGGTTCATGGGAACACCGGGGAGCTGTTTTTT
few	TRBV4-1	TRBJ1-2	TRBD1	CASSQGQGASNYGYTF	TGCGCCAGCAGCCAGGGACAGGGGGCTTCTAACTATGGCTACACCTTC
.	TRBV5-4	TRBJ2-5	.	CAIESDATATQYF	TGTGCCATAGAGTCCGATGCTACCGCGACCCAGTACTTC
.	TRBV7-8	TRBJ2-7	.	CASSLTGTPYEQYF	TGTGCCAGCAGCTTAACCGGGACACCATACGAGCAGTACTTC
.	TRBV7-9	TRBJ2-7	TRBD1	CASTLRDSSYEQYF	TGTGCCAGCACCCTCCGGGACAGCTCCTACGAGCAGTACTTC
.	TRBV7-3	TRBJ2-3	.	CASSFISTDTQYF	TGTGCCAGCAGCTTTATTAGCACAGATACGCAGTATTTT
.	TRBV2	TRBJ1-1	.	CASSEADRGSAFF	TGTGCCAGCAGTGAAGCGGATAGGGGTTCGGCTTTCTTT
.	TRBV7-2	TRBJ2-7	TRBD2	CASSLESGIGEQYF	TGTGCCAGCAGCTTAGAAAGCGGGATTGGCGAGCAGTACTTC
few	TRBV7-3	TRBJ2-1	TRBD2	CASSRTSGYNEQFF	TGTGCCAGCAGCCGGACTAGCGGATACAATGAGCAGTTCTTC
.	TRBV5-1	TRBJ2-1	TRBD2	CASSLASGHNEQFF	TGCGCCAGCAGCTTGGCTAGCGGGCACAATGAGCAGTTCTTC
few	TRBV28	TRBJ1-4	TRBD1	CASREGGRLNEKLFF	TGTGCCAGCAGGGAAGGGGGCCGACTTAATGAAAAACTGTTTTTT
.	TRBV28	TRBJ2-3	.	CASSLPLGTDTQYF	TGTGCCAGCAGTTTGCCCCTAGGCACAGATACGCAGTATTTT
.	TRBV27	TRBJ2-5	TRBD2	CASSLPSMRREEETQYF	TGTGCCAGCAGTTTACCTAGTATGCGGCGGGAGGAAGAGACCCAGTACTTC
.	TRBV15	TRBJ2-1	TRBD2	CATSRLSGAFGQFF	TGTGCCACCAGCAGGCTTAGCGGGGCCTTCGGTCAGTTCTTC
.	TRBV7-9	TRBJ1-5	.	CASSSPGTSNQPQHF	TGTGCCAGCAGCTCCCCCGGGACAAGCAATCAGCCCCAGCATTTT
.	TRBV5-8	TRBJ2-1	TRBD2	CASSTWWTSGRGYNEQFF	TGTGCCAGCAGCACATGGTGGACTAGCGGGAGGGGCTACAATGAGCAGTTCTTC
.	TRBV5-1	TRBJ2-7	TRBD1	CASSIGQAYEQYF	TGCGCCAGCAGCATTGGACAGGCCTACGAGCAGTACTTC
few	TRBV13	TRBJ1-5	TRBD1	CASSPGTAGKPQHF	TGTGCCAGCAGCCCAGGGACAGCTGGGAAGCCCCAGCATTTT
few	TRBV10-3	TRBJ2-7	.	CAISPLDSYEQYF	TGTGCCATCAGCCCGCTAGACTCCTACGAGCAGTACTTC
.	TRBV29-1	TRBJ2-3	TRBD1	CSVEGDRGRADTQYF	TGCAGCGTGGAGGGGGACAGGGGGCGGGCAGATACGCAGTATTTT
few	TRBV29-1	TRBJ2-2	.	CSETRTNTGELFF	TGCAGTGAAACCAGGACGAACACCGGGGAGCTGTTTTTT
few	TRBV9	TRBJ2-5	TRBD2	CASDPGGNKETQYF	TGTGCCAGCGACCCGGGGGGAAATAAAGAGACCCAGTACTTC
few	TRBV27	TRBJ2-7	TRBD2	CASSHRTSGSYEQYF	TGTGCCAGCAGCCATCGGACTAGCGGGTCCTACGAGCAGTACTTC
.	TRBV29-1	TRBJ2-5	TRBD1	CSAQRGQGVPTRNQETQYF	TGCAGCGCCCAAAGAGGACAGGGTGTACCCACCCGTAACCAAGAGACCCAGTACTTC
few	TRBV5-4	TRBJ2-1	TRBD2	CASSLDPASGHNEQFF	TGTGCCAGCAGCTTGGACCCCGCTAGCGGGCACAATGAGCAGTTCTTC
.	TRBV5-4	TRBJ2-4	TRBD2	CASSPGTSGLAKNIQYF	TGTGCCAGCAGCCCCGGGACTAGCGGACTAGCCAAAAACATTCAGTACTTC
.	TRBV19	TRBJ2-1	TRBD2	CASSDPGLASYNEQFF	TGTGCCAGTAGTGACCCGGGACTAGCGAGTTACAATGAGCAGTTCTTC
.	TRBV9	TRBJ2-7	TRBD2	CASSPPGGSYEQYF	TGTGCCAGCAGCCCACCCGGGGGGTCCTACGAGCAGTACTTC
.	TRBV28	TRBJ2-7	.	CASSLGAPYEQYF	TGTGCCAGCAGTTTGGGGGCACCCTACGAGCAGTACTTC
.	TRBV30	TRBJ2-4	TRBD1	CAWNDKRADRGHIQYF	TGTGCCTGGAACGACAAACGAGCGGACAGGGGTCACATTCAGTACTTC
.	TRBV7-9	TRBJ1-1	.	CASSLTGTTSEAFF	TGTGCCAGCAGCTTAACGGGGACAACCTCTGAAGCTTTCTTT
once	TRBV7-3	TRBJ2-1	.	CASSTTDYNEQFF	TGTGCCAGCAGCACAACAGATTACAATGAGCAGTTCTTC
few	TRBV4-2	TRBJ1-1	.	CASSQDASGYVTEAFF	TGTGCCAGCAGCCAAGATGCTTCAGGATATGTCACTGAAGCTTTCTTT
few	TRBV2	TRBJ2-7	.	CASSRTGQPFSYEQYF	TGTGCCAGCAGCCGAACCGGACAGCCTTTCTCCTACGAGCAGTACTTC
once	TRBV7-3	TRBJ2-2	.	CASSFLTGELFF	TGTGCCAGCAGCTTTCTTACCGGGGAGCTGTTTTTT
few	TRBV19	TRBJ2-1	.	CASSPNSYNEQFF	TGTGCCAGTAGTCCCAACTCCTACAATGAGCAGTTCTTC
.	TRBV6-1	TRBJ2-7	.	CASSEGTRSYEQYF	TGTGCCAGCAGTGAGGGGACACGCTCCTACGAGCAGTACTTC
.	TRBV30	TRBJ2-1	.	CAWRGPLAASYNEQFF	TGTGCCTGGAGAGGTCCTTTAGCGGCCTCCTACAATGAGCAGTTCTTC
.	TRBV30	TRBJ2-1	.	CAWSTTGYNEQFF	TGTGCCTGGAGTACGACCGGGTACAATGAGCAGTTCTTC
few	TRBV7-3	TRBJ2-1	TRBD2	CASSSSGSYNEQFF	TGTGCCAGCAGCTCTAGCGGGAGCTACAATGAGCAGTTCTTC
few	TRBV5-1	TRBJ2-1	.	CASSAGAGSYNEQFF	TGCGCCAGCAGCGCGGGCGCTGGCTCCTACAATGAGCAGTTCTTC
.	TRBV5-1	TRBJ2-7	TRBD2	CASALAGASYEQYF	TGCGCCAGCGCCCTAGCGGGGGCCTCCTACGAGCAGTACTTC
few	TRBV5-6	TRBJ2-1	.	CASSLFSSYNEQFF	TGTGCCAGCAGCTTGTTTAGCTCCTACAATGAGCAGTTCTTC
.	TRBV2	TRBJ1-3	.	CASTPGVVGGNTIYF	TGTGCCAGCACCCCAGGGGTGGTGGGTGGAAACACCATATATTTT
.	TRBV7-3	TRBJ2-3	.	CASSFLHSFTDTQYF	TGTGCCAGCAGCTTTCTACACAGCTTCACAGATACGCAGTATTTT
few	TRBV7-2	TRBJ1-5	TRBD1	CASSLIGGGQPQHF	TGTGCCAGCAGCTTAATAGGGGGCGGTCAGCCCCAGCATTTT
.	TRBV9	TRBJ2-4	TRBD2	CASSRGGWENIQYF	TGTGCCAGCAGCCGGGGGGGGTGGGAAAACATTCAGTACTTC
.	TRBV6-5	TRBJ2-6	TRBD1	CASSPRTGMLTF	TGTGCCAGCAGCCCCAGGACAGGGATGCTGACTTTC